This is a list of T cell receptor beta chains from one sample in a study of T cells in Graves' hyperthyroidism and ophthalmopathy. TCRdb itself ran the multiplex PCR reads through MiXCR, one entry per CDR3 protein. The profile covers fewer than 850,000 distinct CDR3 sequences, with around 16% appearing a single time and around 15% taken by the ten largest. Sequencing used blood. These receptors came from a man between 50 and 59 years old with Graves' hyperthyroidism. Each CDR3 is given with its conserved first and last residue. D genes are given only for firm matches. Where a row states a size, it is once, few, many or the class of an expanded clone; other rows omit it.

.,16,TRBV9,TRBJ2-5,.,TGTGCCAGCAGCGTAGAGGGACGGAAGTACCAAGAGACCCAGTACTTC,CASSVEGRKYQETQYF
.,14,TRBV12-3/TRBV12-4,TRBJ2-5,.,TGTGCCAGCAGTGTTTACGGGATTCAAGAGACCCAGTACTTC,CASSVYGIQETQYF
.,16,TRBV7-2,TRBJ2-1,.,TGTGCCAGCAGCCGGGGACCCATGAGCTCCTACAATGAGCAGTTCTTC,CASSRGPMSSYNEQFF
.,14,TRBV9,TRBJ2-7,many,TGTGCCAGCAGCGTATCGGACAGAGCCTACGAGCAGTACTTC,CASSVSDRAYEQYF
.,18,TRBV6-1,TRBJ2-3,many,TGTGCCAGCAGTGAAAACCGAAGGCAGGGGAAGATCACAGATACGCAGTATTTT,CASSENRRQGKITDTQYF
TRBD1,13,TRBV28,TRBJ2-7,many,TGTGCCACCAGACAGGGTGCTGAGTACGAGCAGTACTTC,CATRQGAEYEQYF
.,16,TRBV14,TRBJ2-1,few,TGTGCCAGCAGCCAAGGCGCAGGGGATTGGGACAATGAGCAGTTCTTC,CASSQGAGDWDNEQFF
.,14,TRBV9,TRBJ2-3,few,TGTGCCAGCAGCGTGAGGGATGGCACAGATACGCAGTATTTT,CASSVRDGTDTQYF
.,17,TRBV6-6,TRBJ1-3,.,TGTGCCAGCAGTTACTCTACAGGATTCGCCTCTGGAAACACCATATATTTT,CASSYSTGFASGNTIYF
TRBD2,15,TRBV7-6,TRBJ2-7,once,TGTACCAGCAGCCGGGGACTAGCGGGGGCCTACGAGCAGTACTTC,CTSSRGLAGAYEQYF
TRBD1,15,TRBV7-2,TRBJ2-3,many,TGTGCCAGCAGCCAACAGGGGTCTAGCACAGATACGCAGTATTTT,CASSQQGSSTDTQYF
.,14,TRBV6-5,TRBJ2-7,many,TGTGCCAGCAGCCAGGACAGTAACTCCTACGAGCAGTACTTC,CASSQDSNSYEQYF
TRBD1,19,TRBV10-3,TRBJ2-7,.,TGTGCCATCAGTGACCTCCGGGACAGGGGGGGACTAGCTGTTTCCGAGCAGTACTTC,CAISDLRDRGGLAVSEQYF
.,14,TRBV6-5,TRBJ1-2,few,TGTGCCAGCAGTTACTCGGGCCGGGTAGTAGGCTACACCTTC,CASSYSGRVVGYTF
.,15,TRBV12-3/TRBV12-4,TRBJ1-1,many,TGTGCCAGCAGTTTATGGGGGGGGCGCGATTCTGAAGCTTTCTTT,CASSLWGGRDSEAFF
.,12,TRBV20-1,TRBJ1-6,many,TGCAGTGCTAGCGGAATGGGTTCACCCCTCCACTTT,CSASGMGSPLHF
TRBD2,16,TRBV9,TRBJ2-1,few,TGTGCCAGCAGCGTATCCACTAGCGGGAGGAGGGGTGAGCAGTTCTTC,CASSVSTSGRRGEQFF
TRBD1,14,TRBV29-1,TRBJ2-7,many,TGCAGCGTAGTGGGACAGGGGGCCCCCTACGAGCAGTACTTC,CSVVGQGAPYEQYF
.,15,TRBV27,TRBJ2-1,many,TGTGCCAGCAGTACTAGTGACCCGCATAGGAATGAGCAGTTCTTC,CASSTSDPHRNEQFF
.,15,TRBV4-3,TRBJ2-4,.,TGCGCCAGCAGCCAAGACTGGCAGGAGGGAAACATTCAGTACTTC,CASSQDWQEGNIQYF
TRBD2,13,TRBV27,TRBJ2-6,.,TGTGCCAGCAGTTTCCGGCTAGCGGACGTCCTGACTTTC,CASSFRLADVLTF
TRBD1,14,TRBV6-5,TRBJ2-5,many,TGTGCCAGCAGTTACGCAGACAGGGTGGAGACCCAGTACTTC,CASSYADRVETQYF
.,14,TRBV7-2,TRBJ1-1,many,TGTGCCAGCAGCAAGAGGACGCTTGGGACTGAAGCTTTCTTT,CASSKRTLGTEAFF
.,13,TRBV29-1,TRBJ2-3,many,TGCAGCGTTGAAGATCTTCAGGACAGTACGCAGTATTTT,CSVEDLQDSTQYF
.,13,TRBV10-3,TRBJ2-3,many,TGTGCCAGTCGAAGAGATGCCGCGGATACGCAGTATTTT,CASRRDAADTQYF
TRBD2,16,TRBV3-1,TRBJ2-1,many,TGTGCCAGCAGTGAAAATAGCGGGAGGGCCTACAATGAGCAGTTCTTC,CASSENSGRAYNEQFF
.,16,TRBV9,TRBJ2-7,few,TGTGCCAGCAGCGTGCCCTCTTACGGAGAAAGGGACGAGCAGTACTTC,CASSVPSYGERDEQYF
TRBD2,15,TRBV6-2/TRBV6-3,TRBJ2-1,.,TGTGCCAGCAGTTACTCTGGGACTAGTCTTAATGGGCAGTTCTTC,CASSYSGTSLNGQFF
TRBD1,14,TRBV10-3,TRBJ2-7,.,TGTGCCGTAACGGGACAGCCCAGGGACTACGAGCAGTACTTC,CAVTGQPRDYEQYF
.,14,TRBV6-2/TRBV6-3,TRBJ1-3,.,TGTGCCAGCATGGAAAGAAGTTCTGGAAACACCATATATTTT,CASMERSSGNTIYF
TRBD1,15,TRBV12-5,TRBJ1-1,many,TGTGCTAGTGGTTTGGTGGGACAGGGATACACTGAAGCTTTCTTT,CASGLVGQGYTEAFF
TRBD2,15,TRBV19,TRBJ2-1,.,TGTGCCAGTAGAGCGACTAGCGGGGGCTACAATGAGCAGTTCTTC,CASRATSGGYNEQFF
TRBD1,15,TRBV4-2,TRBJ2-7,few,TGTGCCAGCAGCCGTTTCGGGACAGGGGAGAACGAGCAGTACTTC,CASSRFGTGENEQYF
.,13,TRBV11-3,TRBJ2-1,many,.,CASSFGQGDEQFF
.,15,TRBV25-1,TRBJ2-5,.,TGTGCCAGCAGTGAAGATGGGGTACGAGGAGAGACCCAGTGCTTC,CASSEDGVRGETQCF
TRBD1,15,TRBV6-2/TRBV6-3,TRBJ2-5,.,TGTGCCAGCAGAAACGGACAGGCGGCGGCCGAGACCCAGTACTTC,CASRNGQAAAETQYF
TRBD2,15,TRBV14,TRBJ2-1,many,TGTGCCAGCAGCCAACCAAGAGTGGCGGGGGTCGAGCAGTTCTTC,CASSQPRVAGVEQFF
TRBD2,16,TRBV10-3,TRBJ2-4,.,TGTGCCATCAGTGAGAAACTAGCGGGAGACAAAAACATTCAGTACTTC,CAISEKLAGDKNIQYF
.,15,TRBV12-3/TRBV12-4,TRBJ2-7,many,TGTGCCAGCAGTTTAATGAGGGATTTGCCCTACGAGCAGTACTTC,CASSLMRDLPYEQYF
TRBD2,15,TRBV19,TRBJ2-3,.,TGTGCCAGTAGTATACGGACTAGGGGCGGGGATACGCAGTATTTT,CASSIRTRGGDTQYF
.,15,TRBV6-1,TRBJ1-2,many,TGTGCCAGCAGTGAATTTGGGGGAAAGATGGATGGCTACACCTTC,CASSEFGGKMDGYTF
.,16,TRBV7-3,TRBJ2-2,few,TGTGCCAGCAGCAAGCCGGGGGCCGGGGACACCGGGGAGCTGTTTTTT,CASSKPGAGDTGELFF
.,14,TRBV27,TRBJ1-2,many,TGTGCCAGCAGTCCACTCGGAGATAACTATGGCTACACCTTC,CASSPLGDNYGYTF
.,16,TRBV5-4,TRBJ2-3,.,TGTGCCAGCAGCTTGGATCAGACAGGGAGGACAGATACGCAGTATTTT,CASSLDQTGRTDTQYF
.,15,TRBV30,TRBJ2-2,many,TGTGCCTGGATACGGCCCGGGATTAGGACCGGGGAGCTGTTTTTT,CAWIRPGIRTGELFF
TRBD2,16,TRBV12-3/TRBV12-4,TRBJ2-2,many,TGTGCCAGCAGTCGTAGCGGGAGTTTCGGCACCGGGGAGCTGTTTTTT,CASSRSGSFGTGELFF
.,15,TRBV7-9,TRBJ2-7,few,TGTGCCAGCAGCCCCCGTGGGTCAGGGGACTACGAGCAGTACTTC,CASSPRGSGDYEQYF
.,12,TRBV28,TRBJ2-3,few,TGTGCCAGCAGCTCGAGTTCGCATACGCAGTATTTT,CASSSSSHTQYF
TRBD1,14,TRBV3-1,TRBJ1-2,many,TGTGCCAGCAGCACCGACAGGGTCTTCTATGGCTACACCTTC,CASSTDRVFYGYTF
.,21,TRBV5-8,TRBJ2-1,many,TGTGCCAGCAGCACCGGGACAGGGGGAGCGGGGGGGACCCTCTCCTACAATGAGCAGTTCTTC,CASSTGTGGAGGTLSYNEQFF
.,14,TRBV11-2,TRBJ2-7,many,TGTGCCAGCGCCCCAGGGTCCGGCGTGGACGAGCAGTACTTC,CASAPGSGVDEQYF
.,17,TRBV19,TRBJ1-2,few,TGTGCCAGTAGTATAAAAGTACTCGCTCAAGGGACGTATGGCTACACCTTC,CASSIKVLAQGTYGYTF
TRBD2,16,TRBV2,TRBJ2-5,.,TGTGCCGGTCAAGGGGGACTAGCAGTTGCGGGGGAGACCCAGTACTTC,CAGQGGLAVAGETQYF